The clone carrying this TCR beta chain was picked up a small number of times. The V end lost 0 bases, the J end lost 6 bases, and 12 bases lay between the germline ends. Germline V lookup: CDR1 PRHDT, CDR2 FYEKMQ (reference sequence). CDR3 size: 15 residues. Each mixed lymphocyte reaction held roughly 200,000 CFSE-labeled responders and roughly 200,000 irradiated violet-dye-labeled stimulators. The sample is drawn from a study of graft-versus-host responses after intestinal transplantation. General study findings and limits: Early after transplant, HvG clones declined as circulating GvH clones peaked.

Assay: immunoSEQ multiplex PCR; the TCRdb copy retains only in-frame clones and omits some. The sample contains about 10,000 clones, roughly a third of which appear only once. J is TRBJ2-1 and V is TRBV13; D is possibly TRBD2 (5 bases). This clonotype was obtained from a human patient who received an intestinal transplant. Sequencing was performed on alloreactive CD8+ T cells from a mixed lymphocyte reaction culture, taken before intestinal transplant. Indicated subset: CFSE-low proliferating T cells sorted from approximately six-day pre-transplant mixed lymphocyte reaction (GvH or HvG direction). The CDR3 reads CASSLGAGQTNEQFF. In nucleotides, the CDR3 is TGTGCCAGCAGCTTAGGGGCGGGTCAAACCAATGAGCAGTTCTTC.